Below, 23 T cell receptor beta chains from the same sample are listed, as sequenced in a study of T cell responses to AZD1222 COVID-19 vaccine. The data were produced by immunoSEQ multiplex PCR, yet TCRdb's version contains in-frame clones alone and is incomplete. The sample includes over 45,000 clones, over 65% of them seen just once. The sequencing used peripheral blood, collected on day 0 of AZD1222 vaccination. Receptor source: an adult in good health.

The rearrangement joins TRBV3-1 (or the pseudogene TRBV3-2) to TRBJ2-5; 9 nucleotides line up with TRBD2. Germline V gene lookup returns CDR1 LGHDT and CDR2 YNNKEL (reference sequence). This CDR3 is 15 amino acids long. V lost 2 bases, J lost 4 bases, and 5 bases stayed unmatched. CDR3 bases: TGTGCCAGCAGCCAATTGCGGGAGGGCCGAGAGACCCAGTACTTC. This translates into CASSQLREGRETQYF.

V usage is TRBV12-5 and J usage is TRBJ2-3; no firm D call. V shed 5 bases and J shed 2 bases, with 11 bases lying between them. The CDR3 has 14 amino acids. Germline V lookup: CDR1 LGHNT, CDR2 FRNRAP. The CDR3 DNA is TGTGCTAGTGGTGAGGACGGGCACACAGATACGCAGTATTTT. Amino acid sequence: CASGEDGHTDTQYF.

The rearrangement links TRBV28 to TRBJ1-5; 7 positions match TRBD1. The CDR3 runs to 16 residues. Germline V lookup: CDR1 MDHEN, CDR2 SYDVKM. Trimming cost V 6 bases and J 1 base; bases outside gene matches: 9. The CDR3 DNA sequence: TGTGCCAGCAGCATAAACAGGGGAGTGAGCAATCAGCCCCAGCATTTT. It translates to CASSINRGVSNQPQHF.

The chain uses TRBV7-2 and TRBJ1-6; TRBD1 matches at 8 bases. Trimming at V came to 5 bases and at J to 7 bases, leaving 4 bases not matched to a gene. The length of the CDR3 is 14 residues. Germline CDR1 and CDR2: SGHTA and FQGNSA. The CDR3 here is CASSHAGGNSPLHF. In nucleotides, the CDR3 is TGTGCCAGCAGCCATGCAGGGGGCAATTCACCCCTCCACTTT.

The chain carries TRBV28 and TRBJ1-2; D is unresolved. Trimming left V 6 bases short and J 5 bases short, with 13 bases between. This CDR3 is 13 amino acids long. The germline CDR1 and CDR2 sequences are MDHEN and SYDVKM. The CDR3 is CASSPAVGYGYTF. CDR3 bases: TGTGCCAGCAGCCCCGCTGTAGGGTATGGCTACACCTTC.

The V and J genes are TRBV19 and TRBJ2-1; TRBD2 matches 11 bases. Per germline, CDR1 LNHDA and CDR2 SQIVND (reference sequence). This CDR3 spans 14 amino acids. V gave up 6 bases and J gave up 4 bases; unmatched junction bases: 2. The CDR3 spells CASRASGGYNEQFF. In DNA form, the CDR3 reads TGTGCCAGTAGGGCTAGCGGGGGGTACAATGAGCAGTTCTTC.

The chain combines TRBV12-3 or TRBV12-4 with TRBJ1-5, with a tentative D call TRBD1 (6 bases). This CDR3 region has 13 residues. V was trimmed by 6 bases and J by 4 bases, leaving 10 bases between them. CDR3 sequence: CASSPDRNQPQHF. For the CDR3, the DNA is TGTGCCAGCAGCCCTGACAGGAATCAGCCCCAGCATTTT.

The chain combines TRBV6-6 with TRBJ2-2; TRBD1 aligns across 8 bases. CDR1 is MNHNY, CDR2 SVGAGI, per germline (reference sequence). CDR3 size: 17 residues. J was trimmed by 5 bases and V by 5 bases; bases with no gene match: 13. The CDR3, as DNA: TGTGCCAGCAGTCCTAGGGCTCAGGGGGCATGGACCGGGGAGCTGTTTTTT. Its protein is CASSPRAQGAWTGELFF.

The chain links TRBV28 to TRBJ1-1; D might be TRBD1 (5 bases). The CDR3 sequence is 11 residues long. Germline V gene lookup returns CDR1 MDHEN and CDR2 SYDVKM. V gave up 6 bases and J gave up 11 bases, with 13 bases separating them. CDR3 loop: CASRGVGGAFF. CDR3 DNA sequence: TGTGCCAGCAGAGGGGTAGGTGGGGCTTTCTTT.

The CDR3 region is CASLSGGSYNSPLHF. The CDR3, as DNA: TGTGCCAGCCTGAGTGGGGGCTCCTATAATTCACCCCTCCACTTT. The chain combines TRBV2 with TRBJ1-6, with a tentative D call TRBD1 (5 bases). Germline V CDR1 and CDR2: SNHLY, FYNNEI. Trimming cost V 8 bases and J 0 bases, with 11 bases left between them. The CDR3 contains 15 residues.

V and J are TRBV5-5 and TRBJ1-1, with 8 nucleotides matching TRBD1. The ends lost 4 bases at V and 4 bases at J; junction bases unmatched: 9. Germline loops: CDR1 SGHKS, CDR2 YYEKEE (reference sequence). This CDR3 comprises 15 residues. The CDR3 DNA reads TGTGCCAGCAGCATGATACAGGGGGTGAGCACTGAAGCTTTCTTT. This encodes CASSMIQGVSTEAFF.

The V call is TRBV29-1, the J call TRBJ2-4; D may be TRBD1 or TRBD2 (5 bases each). The CDR3 loop spans 12 amino acids. The germline V gene has CDR1 SQVTM and CDR2 ANQGSEA. With 7 bases removed from V and 2 bases from J, the gap between germline ends came to 9 bases. CDR3 residues: CSGWGTKNIQYF. In DNA form, the CDR3 reads TGCAGCGGGTGGGGGACCAAAAACATTCAGTACTTC.

The V and J genes are TRBV28 and TRBJ1-3, with D perhaps matching TRBD1 (5 bases). Germline V CDR1 and CDR2: MDHEN, SYDVKM. The V end lost 3 bases, the J end lost 0 bases, and 9 bases lay between the germline ends. This CDR3 contains 15 residues. In nucleotides, the CDR3 is TGTGCCAGCAGTTTTGTCAGGGTCTCTGGAAACACCATATATTTT. Amino acids: CASSFVRVSGNTIYF. The full variable domain, completed using reference TRBV28 and TRBJ1-3, is DVKVTQSSRYLVKRTGEKVFLECVQDMDHENMFWYRQDPGLGLRLIYFSYDVKMKEKGDIPEGYSVSREKKERFSLILESASTNQTSMYLCASSFVRVSGNTIYFGEGSWLTVV.

J is TRBJ1-2 and V is TRBV5-1, with D possibly matching TRBD1 (5 bases). The CDR3 runs 13 residues. The V end was cut by 1 base, the J end by 6 bases, with 10 bases between. Germline lookup yields CDR1 SGHRS and CDR2 YFSETQ. CDR3 in DNA: TGCGCCAGCAGCTTGTCCAGGGTTGATGGCTACACCTTC. This encodes CASSLSRVDGYTF. The variable domain in full, completed from reference TRBV5-1 and TRBJ1-2, reads KAGVTQTPRYLIKTRGQQVTLSCSPISGHRSVSWYQQTPGQGLQFLFEYFSETQRNKGNFPGRFSGRQFSNSRSEMNVSTLELGDSALYLCASSLSRVDGYTFGSGTRLTVV.

The chain combines TRBV28 with TRBJ1-5; 12 positions match TRBD1. The CDR3 contains 14 residues. Germline V gives CDR1 MDHEN, CDR2 SYDVKM. V lost 11 bases to trimming and J lost 7 bases; unmatched junction nucleotides: 9. The CDR3 DNA is TGTGCCGGGGGGGACAGGGGGCTTAGGCAGCCCCAGCATTTT. It yields the protein CAGGDRGLRQPQHF.

The genes are TRBV6-2 or TRBV6-3 and TRBJ1-5; possible D gene TRBD1, 5 bases. Germline V CDR1 and CDR2: MNHEY, SVGEGT. V was clipped by 2 bases and J by 10 bases, with 18 bases between them. The CDR3 extends over 15 amino acids. The CDR3 protein is CASSYIGGDPPPQHF. CDR3 DNA: TGTGCCAGCAGTTACATCGGAGGGGACCCGCCCCCCCAGCATTTT.

Note on this clone: Just one base apart from a much larger clone, this may be a read error. CDR3 nucleotides: TGTGCCAGTAAGCGGGAGGGTCAGCCCCAGCATTTT. This sequence encodes CASKREGQPQHF. This rearrangement joins TRBV19 to TRBJ1-5; D gene ambiguous. CDR1 is LNHDA, CDR2 SQIVND, per germline (reference sequence). With 7 bases removed from V and 6 bases from J, the gap between germline ends came to 10 bases. CDR3 length: 12 amino acids.

This chain uses TRBV7-6 with TRBJ2-2, with D possibly being TRBD2 (7 bases). Between the trimmed V and J ends, which lost 5 bases and 0 bases, there was a span of 19 bases. The CDR3 extends over 18 amino acids. Germline lookup yields CDR1 SGHVS and CDR2 FNYEAQ. The CDR3 sequence is CASSTVGGGGANTGELFF. CDR3 nucleotides: TGTGCCAGCAGCACCGTCGGCGGAGGGGGGGCGAACACCGGGGAGCTGTTTTTT.

V gene TRBV19 combines with J gene TRBJ2-2; D remains unclear. Germline assignment: CDR1 LNHDA and CDR2 SQIVND (reference sequence). Trimming shortened V by 2 bases and J by 0 bases, and 7 bases separated the two germline ends. The CDR3 is 15 amino acids. The CDR3 region has the DNA TGTGCCAGTAGTATATTCAGCCCGAACACCGGGGAGCTGTTTTTT. It yields the protein CASSIFSPNTGELFF.

This clone was counted only a few times. The rearrangement uses TRBV6-5 and TRBJ1-1, with TRBD1 matching over 9 bases. Germline V gives CDR1 MNHEY, CDR2 SVGAGI. Trimming at V came to 6 bases and at J to 10 bases, leaving 15 bases not matched to a gene. The CDR3 length is 15 residues. The CDR3 DNA reads TGTGCCAGCAGACTGGAACCGGGACAGGGTCTTGGAGCTTTCTTT. The encoded protein is CASRLEPGQGLGAFF.

The V call is TRBV11-2, the J call TRBJ1-1; 8 nucleotides align to TRBD1. Germline lookup yields CDR1 SGHAT and CDR2 FQNNGV. CDR3 length: 13 residues. After removal of 5 bases from V and 5 bases from J, the junction contained 4 bases not matched to a gene. In nucleotides, the CDR3 is TGTGCCAGCAGCCGACAGGGGAATACTGAAGCTTTCTTT. Protein sequence: CASSRQGNTEAFF.

This clone appeared a few times. This chain joins TRBV24-1 and TRBJ1-1; 8 bases agree with TRBD1. The CDR3 is made up of 13 amino acids. CDR1 KGHDR and CDR2 SFDVKD come from the germline V gene. V was pared by 4 bases and J by 5 bases, with 2 bases of the junction left unmatched. In nucleotides, the CDR3 is TGTGCCACCAGTGACCACAGGGGGACTGAAGCTTTCTTT. Its protein product is CATSDHRGTEAFF.

This clone has just one count. The chain joins TRBV20-1 to TRBJ2-7; D perhaps matches TRBD2 (6 bases). Trimming cost V 3 bases and J 5 bases, with 17 bases left between them. The germline V gene has CDR1 DFQATT and CDR2 SNEGSKA (reference sequence). The CDR3 is made up of 14 amino acids. The chain's CDR3 is CSASLASDTNEQYF. CDR3 sequence (DNA): TGCAGTGCTAGTTTGGCTAGCGACACCAACGAGCAGTACTTC.